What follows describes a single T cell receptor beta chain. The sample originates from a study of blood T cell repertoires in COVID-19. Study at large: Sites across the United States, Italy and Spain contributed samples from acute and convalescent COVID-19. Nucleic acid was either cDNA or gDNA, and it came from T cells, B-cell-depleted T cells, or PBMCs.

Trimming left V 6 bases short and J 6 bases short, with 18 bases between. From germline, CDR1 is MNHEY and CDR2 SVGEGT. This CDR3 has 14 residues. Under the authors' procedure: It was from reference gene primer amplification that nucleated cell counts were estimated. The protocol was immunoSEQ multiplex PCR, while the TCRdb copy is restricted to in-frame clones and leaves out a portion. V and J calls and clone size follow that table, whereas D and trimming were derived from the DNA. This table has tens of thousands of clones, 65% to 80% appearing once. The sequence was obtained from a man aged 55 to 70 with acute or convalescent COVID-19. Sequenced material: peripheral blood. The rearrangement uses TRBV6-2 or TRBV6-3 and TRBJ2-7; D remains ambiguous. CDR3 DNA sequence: TGTGCCAGCAGCCGAGAGGTTCGGGTCCGCGAGCAGTACTTC. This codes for CASSREVRVREQYF.